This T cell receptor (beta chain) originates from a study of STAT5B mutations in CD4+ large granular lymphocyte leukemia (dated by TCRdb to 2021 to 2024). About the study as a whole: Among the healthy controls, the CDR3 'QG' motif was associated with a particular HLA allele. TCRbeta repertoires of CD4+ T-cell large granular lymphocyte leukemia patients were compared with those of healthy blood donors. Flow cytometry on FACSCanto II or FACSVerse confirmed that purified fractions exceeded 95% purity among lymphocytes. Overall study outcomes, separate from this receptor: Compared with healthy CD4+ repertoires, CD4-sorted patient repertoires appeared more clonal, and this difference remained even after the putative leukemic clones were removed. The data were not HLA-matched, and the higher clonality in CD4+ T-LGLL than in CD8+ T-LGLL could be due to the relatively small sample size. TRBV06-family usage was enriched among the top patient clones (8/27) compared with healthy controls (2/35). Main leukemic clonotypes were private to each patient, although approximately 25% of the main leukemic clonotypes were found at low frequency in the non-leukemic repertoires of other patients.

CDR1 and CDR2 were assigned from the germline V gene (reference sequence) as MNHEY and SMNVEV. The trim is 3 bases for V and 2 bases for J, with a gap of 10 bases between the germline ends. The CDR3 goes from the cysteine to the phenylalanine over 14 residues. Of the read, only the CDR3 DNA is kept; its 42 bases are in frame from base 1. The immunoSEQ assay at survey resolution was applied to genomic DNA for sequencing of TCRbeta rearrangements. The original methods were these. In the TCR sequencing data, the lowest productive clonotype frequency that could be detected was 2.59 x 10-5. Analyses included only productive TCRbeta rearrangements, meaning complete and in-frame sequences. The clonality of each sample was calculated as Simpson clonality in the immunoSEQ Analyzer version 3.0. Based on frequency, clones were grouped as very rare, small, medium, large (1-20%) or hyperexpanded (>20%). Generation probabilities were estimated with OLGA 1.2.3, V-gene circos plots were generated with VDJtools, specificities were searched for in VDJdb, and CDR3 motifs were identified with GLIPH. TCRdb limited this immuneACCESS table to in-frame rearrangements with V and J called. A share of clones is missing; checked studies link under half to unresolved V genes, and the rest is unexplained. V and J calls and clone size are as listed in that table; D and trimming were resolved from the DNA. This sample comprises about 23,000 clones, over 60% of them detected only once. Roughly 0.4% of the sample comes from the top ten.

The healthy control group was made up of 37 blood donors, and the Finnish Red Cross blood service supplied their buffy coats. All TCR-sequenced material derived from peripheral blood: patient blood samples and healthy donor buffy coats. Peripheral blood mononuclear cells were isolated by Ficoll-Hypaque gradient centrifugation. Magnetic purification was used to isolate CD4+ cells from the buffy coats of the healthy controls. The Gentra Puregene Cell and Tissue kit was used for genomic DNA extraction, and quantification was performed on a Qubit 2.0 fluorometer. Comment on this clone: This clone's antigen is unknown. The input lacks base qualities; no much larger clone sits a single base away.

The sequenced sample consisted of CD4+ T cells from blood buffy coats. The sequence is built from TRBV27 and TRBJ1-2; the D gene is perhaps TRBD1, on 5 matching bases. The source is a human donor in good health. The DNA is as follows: TGTGCCAGCAGTTTCCGCCAGGGAAACTATGGCTACACCTTC. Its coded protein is CASSFRQGNYGYTF.